The 30 T cell receptor beta chains reported below all come from one sample, sequenced in a study of technical replicates of blood from several donors. Profiled with immunoSEQ multiplex PCR; TCRdb holds only in-frame clones, not every one. The sample has more than 60,000 clones; approximately 87% are singletons. The specimen sequenced was PBMCs. The origin of the receptors is a human donor in good health. Some clones in this sample may be carry-over from other donors' samples.

The chain combines TRBV5-1 with TRBJ2-2, with 13 bases aligning to TRBD2. Unmatched junction bases numbered 4, after V lost 4 bases and J lost 7 bases. The CDR3 has 15 amino acids. CDR1 SGHRS and CDR2 YFSETQ come from the germline V gene. The CDR3 region is CASSGLAGANGELFF. The CDR3 DNA sequence: TGCGCCAGCAGCGGACTAGCGGGAGCTAACGGGGAGCTGTTTTTT. Filled out from reference TRBV5-1 and TRBJ2-2, the complete variable domain reads KAGVTQTPRYLIKTRGQQVTLSCSPISGHRSVSWYQQTPGQGLQFLFEYFSETQRNKGNFPGRFSGRQFSNSRSEMNVSTLELGDSALYLCASSGLAGANGELFFGEGSRLTVL.

This chain uses TRBV7-6 with TRBJ2-2, with D unresolved. The ends were cut back, 4 bases at V and 0 bases at J, with 27 bases in the middle. Germline V gene sequence: CDR1 SGHVS, CDR2 FNYEAQ. CDR3 length: 21 residues. CDR3 region: CASSYQASYETYVANTGELFF. In nucleotides, the CDR3 is TGTGCCAGCAGCTACCAGGCCAGCTACGAGACCTACGTGGCGAACACCGGGGAGCTGTTTTTT.

The V and J genes are TRBV7-2 and TRBJ1-6; the D is unclear. Germline loops: CDR1 SGHTA, CDR2 FQGNSA. Trimming stripped 0 bases from V and 7 bases from J, with 13 bases between. The CDR3 is 16 residues long. CDR3 sequence reads: CASSLASGPTNSPLHF. CDR3 nucleotides: TGTGCCAGCAGCTTAGCGTCGGGTCCGACGAATTCACCCCTCCACTTT.

This chain connects TRBV7-8 to TRBJ2-7, with 9 bases fitting TRBD2. The length of the CDR3 is 14 residues. CDR1 SGHVS and CDR2 FQNEAQ come from the germline V gene. The V segment lost 3 bases and the J segment 2 bases; nucleotides outside the gene matches: 2. The CDR3 here is CASSLTSGAYEQYF. CDR3 coding DNA: TGTGCCAGCAGCTTGACTAGCGGAGCCTACGAGCAGTACTTC.

The rearrangement uses TRBV30 and TRBJ1-2; TRBD1 might be the D (6 bases). The CDR3 has 12 amino acids. Germline V gene data show CDR1 as GTSNPN and CDR2 as SVGIG (reference sequence). Trimming removed 4 bases at V and 4 bases at J, with 10 bases between. The CDR3 DNA reads TGTGCCTGGAACAGGGCCGGCTATGGCTACACCTTC. Amino acid sequence: CAWNRAGYGYTF.

There are a few counts of this clone. This chain joins TRBV6-5 and TRBJ1-5; a possible D gene is TRBD1 (6 bases). The CDR3 runs 13 residues. CDR1 and CDR2 from the germline V gene are MNHEY and SVGAGI. The V end was cut by 2 bases, the J end by 5 bases, with 7 bases between. CDR3 sequence reads: CASSYRGYQPQHF. The CDR3 region has the DNA TGTGCCAGCAGTTACAGGGGGTATCAGCCCCAGCATTTT.

This chain joins TRBV9 and TRBJ2-5; no definite D call. CDR1 and CDR2 (germline): SGDLS, YYNGEE. V was cut by 4 bases and J by 5 bases, with 12 bases left in between. The CDR3 is 13 amino acids. CDR3 in DNA: TGTGCCAGCAGCTCTAGGTCGGAGGAGACCCAGTACTTC. Translation gives CASSSRSEETQYF. Looking up the rest from reference TRBV9 and TRBJ2-5 gives the full variable domain: DSGVTQTPKHLITATGQRVTLRCSPRSGDLSVYWYQQSLDQGLQFLIQYYNGEERAKGNILERFSAQQFPDLHSELNLSSLELGDSALYFCASSSRSEETQYFGPGTRLLVL.

The gene calls are TRBV6-5 and TRBJ1-6, with a weak D call TRBD1 (6 bases). Germline-derived CDR1 and CDR2 are MNHEY and SVGAGI. V shed 2 bases and J shed 7 bases, with 9 bases lying between them. The CDR3 runs to 14 residues. Here the CDR3 DNA reads TGTGCCAGCAGTTACACAACAGGGAATTCACCCCTCCACTTT. It translates to CASSYTTGNSPLHF.

The chain is built from TRBV2 and TRBJ2-7; D might be TRBD2 (6 bases). V lost 3 bases and J lost 5, with 14 bases in between. Per germline, CDR1 SNHLY and CDR2 FYNNEI. This CDR3 spans 14 amino acids. CDR3 in amino acids: CASSERGGVNEQYF. CDR3 nucleotide sequence: TGTGCCAGCAGTGAGAGGGGCGGGGTCAACGAGCAGTACTTC.

This clone was seen once. J is TRBJ1-5 and V is TRBV6-6, with D uncertain. V was pared by 2 bases and J by 0 bases, with 8 bases between. CDR3 length: 15 amino acids. Germline lookup yields CDR1 MNHNY and CDR2 SVGAGI (reference sequence). The CDR3 protein is CASSYEPGSNQPQHF. CDR3 sequence (DNA): TGTGCCAGCAGTTACGAGCCAGGTAGCAATCAGCCCCAGCATTTT.

Remarks on this clone: The junction and the germline gene differ at one end; a read error may be behind it. The chain joins TRBV6-6 to TRBJ1-1; D may be TRBD1 (6 bases). The CDR3 spans 12 residues. Germline assignment: CDR1 MNHNY and CDR2 SVGAGI (reference sequence). The CDR3 region has the DNA TGTGCCAGCAATACAGGGAGTTCTGAGGCTTTCTTT. Residues: CASNTGSSEAFF.

The chain couples TRBV27 to TRBJ2-7, with 7 bases lining up with TRBD2. Germline trimming cut 4 bases from V and 0 bases from J; bases unmatched to any gene: 3. This CDR3 has 14 residues. CDR1 and CDR2 (germline): MNHEY, SMNVEV (reference sequence). This CDR3 reads CASSSGGISYEQYF. The CDR3 region has the DNA TGTGCCAGCAGTTCGGGGGGTATCTCCTACGAGCAGTACTTC.

The V and J genes are TRBV4-3 and TRBJ2-1; D unclear. CDR1 and CDR2 (germline): LGHNA, YSLEER. The CDR3 length is 13 residues. Trimming pared 0 bases from V and 9 bases from J, leaving 9 bases between. The CDR3 DNA sequence: TGCGCCAGCAGCCAAGATGGTCGAGGTGAGCAGTTCTTC. It translates to CASSQDGRGEQFF.

This clone was counted a single time. The chain recombines TRBV15 with TRBJ1-5; 10 nucleotides agree with TRBD1. V shed 7 bases and J 6 bases; nucleotides not matched to a gene: 3. Germline V gene sequence: CDR1 LNHNV, CDR2 YYDKDF (reference sequence). This CDR3 is built from 13 residues. The CDR3 loop reads CATNRDRGQPQHF. CDR3 in DNA: TGTGCCACCAACCGGGACAGGGGTCAGCCCCAGCATTTT.

V gene TRBV5-1 combines with J gene TRBJ2-7; TRBD2 agrees at 9 bases. The CDR3 consists of 15 residues. Per the germline V gene, CDR1 is SGHRS and CDR2 is YFSETQ. Trimming at V came to 0 bases and at J to 0 bases, leaving 1 base not matched to a gene. CDR3 in DNA: TGCGCCAGCAGCTTGGTTAGCGGGAGCTCCTACGAGCAGTACTTC. It translates to CASSLVSGSSYEQYF.

This chain links TRBV6-6 with TRBJ2-7, with no clear D. The CDR3 has 16 residues. The germline V gene encodes CDR1 MNHNY and CDR2 SVGAGI (reference sequence). Trimming took 2 bases from V and 0 from J, leaving 14 bases between them. The CDR3 is CASSYDVATASYEQYF. The CDR3 DNA is TGTGCCAGCAGTTACGATGTGGCAACCGCCTCCTACGAGCAGTACTTC.

The chain recombines TRBV6-6 with TRBJ2-7, with a tentative D call TRBD1 (6 bases). The CDR3 totals 15 residues. The V end lost 0 bases, the J end lost 2 bases, and 11 bases lay between the germline ends. CDR1 is MNHNY and CDR2 is SVGAGI in the germline V gene (reference sequence). The CDR3 loop is CASSYSPQGPYEQYF. The CDR3 DNA sequence: TGTGCCAGCAGTTACTCTCCCCAGGGGCCCTACGAGCAGTACTTC.

Here the CDR3 DNA reads TGTGCCAGCAGCTCGGGGGACGAACAGTACAATGAGCAGTTCTTC. Protein: CASSSGDEQYNEQFF. The V gene is TRBV7-6, the J gene TRBJ2-1, with a weak D call TRBD2 (6 bases). CDR1 and CDR2 from the germline V gene are SGHVS and FNYEAQ. The CDR3 sequence is 15 residues long. V was clipped by 4 bases and J by 4 bases, with 14 bases between them.

The chain recombines TRBV7-3 with TRBJ2-3; 8 bases match TRBD2. The CDR3 has 15 residues. J gave up 8 bases and V 1 base, and 8 bases lay outside the gene matches. Germline V CDR1 and CDR2: SGHTA, FQGTGA. DNA for the CDR3: TGTGCCAGCAGCTTAAACGGGGGGGCGGAAGGTACGCAGTATTTT. Translated: CASSLNGGAEGTQYF.

The genes are TRBV6-6 and TRBJ2-7; D may be TRBD1 (5 bases). Germline V gene sequence: CDR1 MNHNY, CDR2 SVGAGI (reference sequence). This CDR3 region has 12 residues. V was pared by 6 bases and J by 3 bases, with 9 bases between. The CDR3 loop is CASRSDSYEQYF. DNA of the CDR3: TGTGCCAGCAGATCAGACAGCTACGAGCAGTACTTC.

This rearrangement joins TRBV2 to TRBJ1-2; TRBD1 matches at 10 bases. In germline, CDR1 is SNHLY, CDR2 FYNNEI. The CDR3 runs 17 residues. J lost 3 bases, V lost 6 bases, and 13 bases had no gene match. The CDR3 is CASRGGQGVASDYGYTF. The CDR3 DNA is TGTGCCAGCAGGGGCGGACAGGGGGTAGCCTCCGACTATGGCTACACCTTC.

The chain uses TRBV25-1 and TRBJ2-2; D ambiguous. The germline gives CDR1 MGHDK, CDR2 SYGVNS. V lost 3 bases and J lost 4, with 6 bases in between. The CDR3 is 13 residues long. The CDR3 here is CASSDHGTGELFF. CDR3 coding DNA: TGTGCCAGCAGTGATCACGGCACCGGGGAGCTGTTTTTT. The full variable domain, its missing parts supplied by reference TRBV25-1 and TRBJ2-2, is EADIYQTPRYLVIGTGKKITLECSQTMGHDKMYWYQQDPGMELHLIHYSYGVNSTEKGDLSSESTVSRIRTEHFPLTLESARPSHTSQYLCASSDHGTGELFFGEGSRLTVL.

The chain uses TRBV6-5 and TRBJ1-2, with 9 bases fitting TRBD1. The CDR3 covers 14 residues. Germline CDR1 and CDR2: MNHEY and SVGAGI. Trimming took 6 bases from V and 2 from J; bases not matched to a gene: 4. The CDR3 here is CASSSDRGNYGYTF. As DNA, the CDR3 is TGTGCCAGCAGCTCTGACAGGGGGAACTATGGCTACACCTTC.

The chain combines TRBV4-1 with TRBJ2-2; 16 bases map to TRBD2. The CDR3 contains 20 residues. Trimming cost V 1 base and J 5 bases; bases outside gene matches: 10. CDR1 and CDR2 (germline): MGHRA, YSYEKL. The CDR3 DNA is TGCGCCAGCAGCCAAGGTGTGGGACTAGCGGGGGGGCGTGGGACCGGGGAGCTGTTTTTT. This gives the protein CASSQGVGLAGGRGTGELFF.

The rearrangement joins TRBV7-3 to TRBJ1-3; a weak D match, TRBD1 (5 bases). The length of the CDR3 is 13 residues. The germline V gene has CDR1 SGHTA and CDR2 FQGTGA. Trimming left V 5 bases short and J 10 bases short, with 15 bases between. CDR3 nucleotide sequence: TGTGCCAGCAGCCCCTACCTGGGGGGGACCATATATTTT. Translating it yields CASSPYLGGTIYF.

This chain joins TRBV5-1 and TRBJ2-5, with 7 bases that match TRBD1. J was trimmed by 3 bases and V by 4 bases; bases with no gene match: 3. Germline V gene data show CDR1 as SGHRS and CDR2 as YFSETQ. The CDR3 has 13 residues. The CDR3 DNA sequence: TGCGCCAGCAGCGCCGGGACAGAAGAGACCCAGTACTTC. It codes for CASSAGTEETQYF.

The J gene is TRBJ1-2, the V gene TRBV6-4; 11 bases align to TRBD1. V was pared by 5 bases and J by 2 bases, with 1 base of the junction left unmatched. This CDR3 is 14 amino acids long. Germline CDR1 and CDR2: MRHNA and SNTAGT. The CDR3 reads CASSRTGGNYGYTF. CDR3 nucleotides: TGTGCCAGCAGTCGGACAGGGGGCAACTATGGCTACACCTTC.

The chain combines TRBV11-2 with TRBJ2-5; 8 bases are shared with TRBD1. The germline V gene encodes CDR1 SGHAT and CDR2 FQNNGV. The V gene end was trimmed by 5 bases and the J gene end by 4 bases; junction bases not matched to a gene: 6. This CDR3 has 14 residues. Here the CDR3 reads CASSRDRGRETQYF. CDR3 DNA: TGTGCCAGCAGCAGAGACAGGGGCAGAGAGACCCAGTACTTC.

This chain connects TRBV7-2 to TRBJ2-3; D remains ambiguous. The CDR3 covers 14 residues. Between the trimmed V and J ends, which lost 6 bases and 1 base, there was a span of 11 bases. Germline CDR1 reads SGHTA; CDR2 reads FQGNSA. The CDR3 sequence is CASRHTRGTDTQYF. In DNA form, the CDR3 reads TGTGCCAGCAGACATACACGGGGCACAGATACGCAGTATTTT.

This chain uses TRBV19 with TRBJ2-2, with D possibly TRBD1 on 6 matching bases. Germline V gives CDR1 LNHDA, CDR2 SQIVND (reference sequence). The CDR3 is made up of 14 amino acids. Deletions cut 11 bases from V and 0 bases from J, with 13 bases between. The CDR3 nucleotides read TGTGCCCCCTTACAGGGCCCGAACACCGGGGAGCTGTTTTTT. Its translation is CAPLQGPNTGELFF.